The clone carrying this TCR beta chain was observed a handful of times. Its cognate antigen is unknown. This specimen comes from a study of T-cell memory formation after mild COVID-19. At the level of the study: Most TCR clusters belonged to a single donor.

Study findings and constraints: Prior to infection, memory already included some responding clones, suggesting cross-reactive memory joined. Day 15 to 85 contractors were CD4/CD8 balanced; later expanders leaned CD4+.

TCRdb analysed the 5' RACE reads with MiXCR anew, one entry per CDR3 protein. The sample records approximately 300,000 distinct CDR3 sequences, just under 20% being singletons. The clonotype originates from a man younger than 35 who had mild COVID-19 (a few samples of this study predate the infection). Cell type and time point are not known. Sequencing used PBMCs or a T cell subset sorted from them (not recorded which).

The chain's CDR3 is CASSPGVLDTQYF. CDR3 DNA sequence: TGCGCCAGCAGCCCGGGGGTGTTAGATACGCAGTATTTT. The chain combines TRBV5-1 with TRBJ2-3, with TRBD2 as a possible D gene (6 bases). CDR3 size: 13 residues. CDR1 and CDR2 from the germline V gene are SGHRS and YFSETQ. The V end was cut by 4 bases, the J end by 5 bases, with 11 bases between.